This T cell receptor (beta chain) was captured in a study of blood T cells in healthy people across ages. There were at least 5.5 micrograms of total RNA extracted from every sample. This clonotype turned up a few times. Together with a sample-barcoded 5' primer, a J-beta primer mix was included in a second PCR lasting about 6 to 11 cycles. Each CDR3 protein is one row after TCRdb ran MiXCR on the 5' RACE reads. Found here are under 950,000 distinct CDR3 sequences, about a fifth of them singletons; the top ten hold 22%. The TCR was taken from a man in his 70s in good health. The sequencing sample was made of blood.

CDR3 protein: CASSEGQGTVLTF. The CDR3 region has the DNA TGTGCCAGTAGTGAGGGACAGGGCACAGTCCTGACTTTC. The chain links TRBV19 to TRBJ2-6, with 9 bases identical to TRBD1. The V gene's germline CDR1 is LNHDA and CDR2 SQIVND (reference sequence). CDR3 length: 13 residues. J lost 13 bases, V lost 5 bases, and 6 bases had no gene match.